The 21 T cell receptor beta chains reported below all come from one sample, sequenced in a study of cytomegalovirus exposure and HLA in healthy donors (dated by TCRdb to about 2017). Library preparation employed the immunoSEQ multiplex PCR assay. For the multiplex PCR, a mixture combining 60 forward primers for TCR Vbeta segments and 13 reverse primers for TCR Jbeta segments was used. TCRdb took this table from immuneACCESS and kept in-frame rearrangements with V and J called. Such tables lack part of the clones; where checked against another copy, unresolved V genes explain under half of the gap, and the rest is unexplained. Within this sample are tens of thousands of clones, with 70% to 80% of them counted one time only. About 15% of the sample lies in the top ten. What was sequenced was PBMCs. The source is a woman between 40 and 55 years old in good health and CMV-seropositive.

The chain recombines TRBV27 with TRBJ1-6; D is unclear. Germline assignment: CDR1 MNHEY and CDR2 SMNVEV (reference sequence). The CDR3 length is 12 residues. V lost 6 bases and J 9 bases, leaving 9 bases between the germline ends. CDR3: CASRQTGSPLHF. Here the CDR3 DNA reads TGTGCCAGCAGGCAAACGGGTTCACCCCTCCACTTT.

The CDR3 region is CASSQDGQRAYEQYF. The CDR3 bases are TGCGCCAGCAGCCAAGATGGTCAGCGGGCCTACGAGCAGTACTTC. The genes are TRBV4-3 and TRBJ2-7, with D tentatively TRBD2 (6 bases). The CDR3 covers 15 residues. CDR1 is LGHNA, CDR2 YSLEER, per germline. Trimming took off 0 bases at V and 2 bases at J, with 11 bases between the two ends.

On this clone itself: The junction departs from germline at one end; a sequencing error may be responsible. CDR3 sequence reads: CASSQWRLRRHQHRGAVF. The CDR3, as DNA: TGCGCCAGCAGCCAGTGGAGGCTGCGGCGCCACCAACACCGGGGAGCTGTTTTT. The chain employs TRBV4-1 and TRBJ2-2; D might be TRBD2 (5 bases). The CDR3 runs to 18 residues. Per germline, CDR1 MGHRA and CDR2 YSYEKL.

The CDR3 sequence is CASSLWDSSYEQYF. The CDR3, as DNA: TGTGCCAGCAGCCTGTGGGACAGCTCCTACGAGCAGTACTTC. This chain connects TRBV11-2 to TRBJ2-7, with 7 bases that match TRBD1. V was clipped by 5 bases and J by 0 bases; unmatched bases: 4. This CDR3 has 14 residues. The germline CDR1 and CDR2 sequences are SGHAT and FQNNGV.

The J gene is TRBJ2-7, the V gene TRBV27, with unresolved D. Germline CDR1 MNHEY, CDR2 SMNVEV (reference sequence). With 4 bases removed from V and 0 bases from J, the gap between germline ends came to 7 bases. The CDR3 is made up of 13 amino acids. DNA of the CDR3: TGTGCCAGCAGTTATGGGCCCTCCTACGAGCAGTACTTC. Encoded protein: CASSYGPSYEQYF.

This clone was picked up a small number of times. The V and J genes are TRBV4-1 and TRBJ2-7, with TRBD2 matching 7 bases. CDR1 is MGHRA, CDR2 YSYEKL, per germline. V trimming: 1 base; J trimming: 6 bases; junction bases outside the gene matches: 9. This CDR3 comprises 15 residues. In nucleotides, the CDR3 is TGCGCCAGCAGCCAAGGGGGGGGGAGGTTAGGCGAGCAGTACTTC. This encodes CASSQGGGRLGEQYF.

CDR3 region: CASSLILAGASLYNEQFF. CDR3 nucleotides: TGTGCCAGCAGCTTAATCCTAGCGGGAGCATCTTTATACAATGAGCAGTTCTTC. The V gene is TRBV7-2, the J gene TRBJ2-1; 10 bases agree with TRBD2. The junction had 11 bases not matched to a gene; V was cut back by 2 bases and J by 4 bases. The germline V gene encodes CDR1 SGHTA and CDR2 FQGNSA. This CDR3 is built from 18 residues. The full variable domain, its missing parts supplied by reference TRBV7-2 and TRBJ2-1, is GAGVSQSPSNKVTEKGKDVELRCDPISGHTALYWYRQSLGQGLEFLIYFQGNSAPDKSGLPSDRFSAERTGGSVSTLTIQRTQQEDSAVYLCASSLILAGASLYNEQFFGPGTRLTVL.

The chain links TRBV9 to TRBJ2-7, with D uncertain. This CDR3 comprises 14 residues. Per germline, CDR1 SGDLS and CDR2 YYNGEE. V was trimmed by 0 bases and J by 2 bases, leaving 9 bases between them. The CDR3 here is CASSVEYSTYEQYF. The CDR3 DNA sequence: TGTGCCAGCAGCGTAGAGTACAGCACCTACGAGCAGTACTTC.

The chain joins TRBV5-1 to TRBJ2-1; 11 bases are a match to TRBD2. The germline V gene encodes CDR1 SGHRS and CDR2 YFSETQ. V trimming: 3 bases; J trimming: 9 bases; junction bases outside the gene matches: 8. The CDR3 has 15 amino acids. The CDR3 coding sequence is TGCGCCAGCAGCTGGATAGCGGGGGGGCCGGGTGAGCAGTTCTTC. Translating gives CASSWIAGGPGEQFF.

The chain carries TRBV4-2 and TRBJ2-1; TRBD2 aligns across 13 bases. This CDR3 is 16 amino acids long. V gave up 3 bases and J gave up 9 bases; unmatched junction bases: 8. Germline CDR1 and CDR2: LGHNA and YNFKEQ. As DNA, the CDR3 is TGTGCCAGCAGCCACCCTACTAGCGGGGGGGCCGTTGAGCAGTTCTTC. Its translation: CASSHPTSGGAVEQFF.

CDR3 bases: TGTGCCAGCAGCCCACAGGGAGGGGGAGGATATGAAAAACTGTTTTTT. Protein: CASSPQGGGGYEKLFF. The chain recombines TRBV11-2 with TRBJ1-4; weak D call: TRBD1 (6 bases). The CDR3 runs to 16 residues. CDR1 is SGHAT and CDR2 is FQNNGV in the germline V gene. V gave up 5 bases and J gave up 6 bases, with 19 bases separating them.

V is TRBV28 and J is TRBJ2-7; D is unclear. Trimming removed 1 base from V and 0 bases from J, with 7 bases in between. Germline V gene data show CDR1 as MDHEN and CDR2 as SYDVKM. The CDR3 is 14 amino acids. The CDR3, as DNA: TGTGCCAGCAGTTTATCGGGTGACTCCTACGAGCAGTACTTC. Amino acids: CASSLSGDSYEQYF.

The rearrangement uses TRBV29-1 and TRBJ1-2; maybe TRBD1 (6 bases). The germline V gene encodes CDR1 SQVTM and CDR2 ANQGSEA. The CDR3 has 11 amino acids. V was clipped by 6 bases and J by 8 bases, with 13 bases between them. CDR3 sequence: CSVAGGHGYTF. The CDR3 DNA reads TGCAGCGTCGCGGGGGGCCACGGCTACACCTTC. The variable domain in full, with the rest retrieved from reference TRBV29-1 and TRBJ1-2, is SAVISQKPSRDICQRGTSLTIQCQVDSQVTMMFWYRQQPGQSLTLIATANQGSEATYESGFVIDKFPISRPNLTFSTLTVSNMSPEDSSIYLCSVAGGHGYTFGSGTRLTVV.

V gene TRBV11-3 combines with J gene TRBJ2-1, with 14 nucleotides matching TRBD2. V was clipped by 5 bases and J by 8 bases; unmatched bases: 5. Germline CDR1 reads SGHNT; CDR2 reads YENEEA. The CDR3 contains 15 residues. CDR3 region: CASSPGLAGEYEQFF. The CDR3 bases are TGTGCCAGCAGCCCGGGACTAGCGGGAGAATATGAGCAGTTCTTC.

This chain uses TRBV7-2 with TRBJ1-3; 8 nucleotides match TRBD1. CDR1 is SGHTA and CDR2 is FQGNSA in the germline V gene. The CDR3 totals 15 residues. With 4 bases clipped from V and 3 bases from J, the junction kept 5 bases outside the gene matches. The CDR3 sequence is CASSSNRGIGNTIYF. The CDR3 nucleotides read TGTGCCAGCAGCTCAAACAGGGGGATTGGAAACACCATATATTTT.

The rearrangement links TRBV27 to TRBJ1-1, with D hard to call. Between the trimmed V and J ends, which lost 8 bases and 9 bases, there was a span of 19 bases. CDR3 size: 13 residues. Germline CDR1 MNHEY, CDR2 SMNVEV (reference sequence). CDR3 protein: CASGLREGRKAFF. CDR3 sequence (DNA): TGTGCCAGCGGACTCCGGGAAGGAAGGAAAGCTTTCTTT.

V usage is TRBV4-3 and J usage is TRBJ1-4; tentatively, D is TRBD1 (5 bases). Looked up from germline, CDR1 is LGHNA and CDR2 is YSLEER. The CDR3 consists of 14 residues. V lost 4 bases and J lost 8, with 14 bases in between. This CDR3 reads CASSRKGMGEKLFF. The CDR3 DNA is TGCGCCAGCAGCCGGAAGGGGATGGGGGAAAAACTGTTTTTT.

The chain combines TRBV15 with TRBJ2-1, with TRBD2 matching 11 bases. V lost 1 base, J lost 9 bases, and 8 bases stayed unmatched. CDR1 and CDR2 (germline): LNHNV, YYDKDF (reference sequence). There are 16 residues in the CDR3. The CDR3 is CATSRGSNSGRVEQFF. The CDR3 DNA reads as TGTGCCACCAGCAGAGGTAGTAATAGCGGGAGGGTTGAGCAGTTCTTC.

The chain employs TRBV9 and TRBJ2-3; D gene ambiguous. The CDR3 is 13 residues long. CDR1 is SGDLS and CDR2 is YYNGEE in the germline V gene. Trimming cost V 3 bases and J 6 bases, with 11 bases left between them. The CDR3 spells CASSDPIGDTQYF. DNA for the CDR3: TGTGCCAGCAGCGACCCTATCGGGGATACGCAGTATTTT.

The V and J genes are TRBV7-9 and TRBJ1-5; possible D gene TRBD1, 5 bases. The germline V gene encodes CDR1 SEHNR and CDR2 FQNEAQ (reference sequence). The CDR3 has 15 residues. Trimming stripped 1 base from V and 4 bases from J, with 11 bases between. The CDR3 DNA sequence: TGTGCCAGCAGCTTAGGGAGGGGTAGGAATCAGCCCCAGCATTTT. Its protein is CASSLGRGRNQPQHF. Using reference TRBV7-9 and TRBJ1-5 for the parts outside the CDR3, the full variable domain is DTGVSQNPRHKITKRGQNVTFRCDPISEHNRLYWYRQTLGQGPEFLTYFQNEAQLEKSRLLSDRFSAERPKGSFSTLEIQRTEQGDSAMYLCASSLGRGRNQPQHFGDGTRLSIL.

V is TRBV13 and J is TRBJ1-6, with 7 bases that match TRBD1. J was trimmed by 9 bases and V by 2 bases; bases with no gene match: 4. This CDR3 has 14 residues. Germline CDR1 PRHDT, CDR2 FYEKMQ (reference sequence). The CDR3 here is CASSLQGVVSPLHF. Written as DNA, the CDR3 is TGTGCCAGCAGCTTACAGGGGGTTGTTTCACCCCTCCACTTT.